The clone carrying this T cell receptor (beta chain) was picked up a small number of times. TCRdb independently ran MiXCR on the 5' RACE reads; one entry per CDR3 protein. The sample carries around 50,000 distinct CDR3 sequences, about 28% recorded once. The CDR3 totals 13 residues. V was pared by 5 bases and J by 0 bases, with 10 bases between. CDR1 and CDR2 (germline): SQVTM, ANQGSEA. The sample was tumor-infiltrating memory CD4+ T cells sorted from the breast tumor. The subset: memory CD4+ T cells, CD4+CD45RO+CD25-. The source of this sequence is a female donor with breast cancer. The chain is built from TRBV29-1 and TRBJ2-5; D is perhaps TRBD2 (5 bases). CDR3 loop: CSVPGEYQETQYF. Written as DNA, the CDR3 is TGCAGCGTTCCTGGGGAGTACCAAGAGACCCAGTACTTC.